What follows are 28 T cell receptor beta chains derived from one specimen sequenced in a study of blood T cell repertoires in COVID-19. The method was immunoSEQ multiplex PCR; TCRdb's version includes in-frame clones alone and lacks a portion of them. Among some 150,000 clones listed, approximately 78% were seen once. Material for sequencing was peripheral blood. The receptors stem from a woman older than 75 with acute or convalescent COVID-19.

This clone was observed many times. The CDR3 DNA sequence: TGTGCCAGCAGCTTAACAGGGGCGACACCGGATGGCTACACCTTC. Translating it yields CASSLTGATPDGYTF. The chain uses TRBV5-6 and TRBJ1-2; 7 positions match TRBD1. CDR3 length equals 15 residues. Germline V gene sequence: CDR1 SGHDT, CDR2 YYEEEE. The ends lost 2 bases at V and 6 bases at J; junction bases unmatched: 10.

CDR3: CASSQPGTGAYNEQFF. Here the CDR3 DNA reads TGTGCCAGCAGCCAACCCGGGACTGGAGCCTACAATGAGCAGTTCTTC. J is TRBJ2-1 and V is TRBV28; possibly TRBD2 for D (6 bases). With 6 bases removed from V and 2 bases from J, the gap between germline ends came to 17 bases. The CDR3 spans 16 residues. Germline V gene sequence: CDR1 MDHEN, CDR2 SYDVKM.

This chain connects TRBV7-9 to TRBJ2-1; 8 nucleotides align to TRBD2. V lost 10 bases to trimming and J lost 2 bases; unmatched junction nucleotides: 7. CDR1 is SEHNR and CDR2 is FQNEAQ in the germline V gene (reference sequence). The CDR3 is made up of 14 amino acids. This chain's CDR3 is CATGPGLAYNEQFF. Here the CDR3 DNA reads TGTGCCACCGGACCGGGACTAGCCTACAATGAGCAGTTCTTC.

The chain has TRBV4-2 and TRBJ2-6, with D possibly being TRBD1 (5 bases). The length of the CDR3 is 17 residues. The V end lost 1 base, the J end lost 2 bases, and 12 bases lay between the germline ends. The germline CDR1 and CDR2 sequences are LGHNA and YNFKEQ. The CDR3 spells CASSQGFRVTGANVLTF. DNA for the CDR3: TGTGCCAGCAGCCAAGGGTTCAGGGTCACTGGGGCCAACGTCCTGACTTTC.

V is TRBV10-3 and J is TRBJ1-2; D perhaps matches TRBD1 (6 bases). The V end was cut by 6 bases, the J end by 3 bases, with 14 bases between. The CDR3 extends over 14 amino acids. Germline CDR1 is ENHRY and CDR2 is SYGVKD. The CDR3 protein is CAISKKPGDYGYTF. The CDR3 coding sequence is TGTGCCATCAGCAAGAAACCAGGGGACTATGGCTACACCTTC.

The chain recombines TRBV30 with TRBJ1-2, with 7 bases aligning to TRBD1. CDR3 length equals 13 residues. Trimming at V came to 3 bases and at J to 3 bases, leaving 4 bases not matched to a gene. Per germline, CDR1 GTSNPN and CDR2 SVGIG (reference sequence). CDR3 sequence: CAWSSDRDYGYTF. CDR3 in DNA: TGTGCCTGGAGCTCCGACAGGGACTATGGCTACACCTTC.

V and J are TRBV6-5 and TRBJ1-2; 7 bases align to TRBD1. V gave up 5 bases and J gave up 5 bases; unmatched junction bases: 11. Germline V lookup: CDR1 MNHEY, CDR2 SVGAGI. The CDR3 runs to 15 residues. CDR3 sequence reads: CASSPGPGQKYGYTF. The CDR3 DNA reads as TGTGCCAGCAGTCCCGGACCGGGACAGAAATATGGCTACACCTTC.

The J gene is TRBJ2-1, the V gene TRBV27; 12 nucleotides agree with TRBD1. The V segment lost 5 bases and the J segment 9 bases; nucleotides outside the gene matches: 5. This CDR3 region has 14 residues. In germline, CDR1 is MNHEY, CDR2 SMNVEV (reference sequence). The CDR3 loop reads CASSPGTGGFEQFF. In nucleotides, the CDR3 is TGTGCCAGCAGTCCGGGGACAGGGGGCTTTGAGCAGTTCTTC.

The V gene is TRBV11-2, the J gene TRBJ2-3, with TRBD2 as a possible D gene (6 bases). The CDR3 spans 12 residues. Germline CDR1 SGHAT, CDR2 FQNNGV. Trimming took 5 bases from V and 6 from J, leaving 9 bases between them. The CDR3 loop is CASSPLADTQYF. CDR3 DNA: TGTGCCAGCAGCCCCCTAGCGGATACGCAGTATTTT.

In its sample, this clone was seen once. The chain employs TRBV20-1 and TRBJ2-1; D perhaps matches TRBD1 (5 bases). Deletions cut 0 bases from V and 15 bases from J, with 12 bases between. The CDR3 runs to 11 residues. Germline-derived CDR1 and CDR2 are DFQATT and SNEGSKA (reference sequence). CDR3 sequence (DNA): TGCAGTGCTAGAGATGGGGCAGTGCGGTTCTTC. It translates to CSARDGAVRFF.

Only one count was recorded for this clone. The chain is built from TRBV27 and TRBJ2-5; 9 nucleotides align to TRBD1. Per germline, CDR1 MNHEY and CDR2 SMNVEV (reference sequence). The CDR3 contains 16 residues. V shed 4 bases, J shed 5 bases, and the junction held 11 bases outside the gene matches. CDR3 in amino acids: CASSSPGTGYGETQYF. The CDR3 nucleotides read TGTGCCAGCAGTTCACCCGGGACAGGGTATGGGGAGACCCAGTACTTC.

This chain joins TRBV3-1 (or the pseudogene TRBV3-2) and TRBJ2-5; D might be TRBD2 (6 bases). This CDR3 spans 15 amino acids. The germline V gene encodes CDR1 LGHDT and CDR2 YNNKEL (reference sequence). Between the trimmed V and J ends, which lost 1 base and 1 base, there was a span of 10 bases. CDR3 DNA: TGTGCCAGCAGCCAAGTGCGCGGGACCCAAGAGACCCAGTACTTC. Its protein is CASSQVRGTQETQYF.

V gene TRBV28 combines with J gene TRBJ1-2; TRBD1 matches 7 bases. The CDR3 covers 13 residues. Germline V gives CDR1 MDHEN, CDR2 SYDVKM. With V trimmed by 5 bases and J by 4 bases, 4 bases remained unmatched. CDR3 bases: TGTGCCAGCAGTCCTAGGGGGCGCTATGGCTACACCTTC. Its protein is CASSPRGRYGYTF.

The chain uses TRBV19 and TRBJ1-6, with 9 bases fitting TRBD1. Germline CDR1 and CDR2: LNHDA and SQIVND (reference sequence). The ends lost 3 bases at V and 10 bases at J; junction bases unmatched: 10. The CDR3 has 16 amino acids. CDR3 in DNA: TGTGCCAGTAGTATTAGACCGGGACAGGGAGACTCACCCCTCCACTTT. Encoded protein: CASSIRPGQGDSPLHF.

The rearrangement joins TRBV28 to TRBJ2-6; D is ambiguous. The CDR3 totals 15 residues. V lost 7 bases and J lost 0, with 10 bases in between. The germline CDR1 and CDR2 sequences are MDHEN and SYDVKM. CDR3 nucleotides: TGTGCCAGCAAGGATGAGGACTCTGGGGCCAACGTCCTGACTTTC. Its translation: CASKDEDSGANVLTF.

The chain couples TRBV16 to TRBJ1-4; maybe TRBD1 (5 bases). Per the germline V gene, CDR1 is KGHSY and CDR2 is FQNENV. V was cut by 2 bases and J by 0 bases, with 10 bases left in between. The CDR3 is 16 amino acids. CDR3 loop: CASSQRSGSTNEKLFF. CDR3 bases: TGTGCCAGCAGCCAACGATCAGGGTCAACTAATGAAAAACTGTTTTTT. The complete variable domain, with remaining parts taken from reference TRBV16 and TRBJ1-4, reads GEEVAQTPKHLVRGEGQKAKLYCAPIKGHSYVFWYQQVLKNEFKFLISFQNENVFDETGMPKERFSAKCLPNSPCSLEIQATKLEDSAVYFCASSQRSGSTNEKLFFGSGTQLSVL.

The chain is built from TRBV5-4 and TRBJ2-7, with 7 bases fitting TRBD1. The germline V gene encodes CDR1 SGHNT and CDR2 YYREEE (reference sequence). The CDR3 has 15 residues. With V trimmed by 0 bases and J by 2 bases, 5 bases remained unmatched. This CDR3 is CASSLDEGAPYEQYF. CDR3 DNA: TGTGCCAGCAGCTTGGACGAGGGGGCCCCCTACGAGCAGTACTTC.

V is TRBV19 and J is TRBJ2-4; possibly TRBD1 for D (5 bases). Trimming left V 9 bases short and J 8 bases short, with 17 bases between. Germline V lookup: CDR1 LNHDA, CDR2 SQIVND (reference sequence). This CDR3 has 13 residues. Here the CDR3 reads CASQQERLDIQYF. In nucleotides, the CDR3 is TGTGCCAGCCAACAGGAACGGTTGGACATTCAGTACTTC.

J is TRBJ2-7 and V is TRBV5-4; D ambiguous. Germline assignment: CDR1 SGHNT and CDR2 YYREEE (reference sequence). There are 14 residues in the CDR3. Deletions cut 4 bases from V and 0 bases from J, with 11 bases between. CDR3 in amino acids: CASSADLSSYEQYF. The CDR3 bases are TGTGCCAGCAGCGCTGACTTGAGCTCCTACGAGCAGTACTTC.

CDR3 nucleotides: TGTGCCAGTAGCACCTTCGGGGGGAACTATGGCTACACCTTC. Its translation: CASSTFGGNYGYTF. The chain carries TRBV19 and TRBJ1-2, with D tentatively TRBD1 (5 bases). The CDR3 loop spans 14 amino acids. Trimming removed 6 bases from V and 2 bases from J, with 13 bases in between. CDR1 is LNHDA and CDR2 is SQIVND in the germline V gene (reference sequence).

This clone was observed once. The V and J genes are TRBV27 and TRBJ1-2, with 12 bases that match TRBD1. Germline-derived CDR1 and CDR2 are MNHEY and SMNVEV (reference sequence). The ends lost 8 bases at V and 5 bases at J; junction bases unmatched: 9. The CDR3 is 15 amino acids. The DNA of the CDR3 is TGTGCCAGCCGGGACAGGGGGCGCGGGTTGTATGGCTACACCTTC. As protein: CASRDRGRGLYGYTF.

The chain links TRBV7-9 to TRBJ1-4, with 10 bases matching TRBD1. Germline loops: CDR1 SEHNR, CDR2 FQNEAQ (reference sequence). The CDR3 is 16 amino acids. V gave up 5 bases and J gave up 8 bases; unmatched junction bases: 11. The CDR3 sequence is CASSTHRDRGEEKLFF. The DNA for the CDR3 is TGTGCCAGCAGCACACACCGGGACAGGGGAGAGGAAAAACTGTTTTTT.

This rearrangement joins TRBV15 to TRBJ2-7; 12 bases map to TRBD2. V shed 5 bases, J shed 2 bases, and the junction held 7 bases outside the gene matches. Per the germline V gene, CDR1 is LNHNV and CDR2 is YYDKDF (reference sequence). CDR3 size: 16 residues. The CDR3 DNA reads TGTGCCACCAGCCCCGGACTAGCGGGGACAACCTACGAGCAGTACTTC. It codes for CATSPGLAGTTYEQYF. The variable domain in full, completed from reference TRBV15 and TRBJ2-7, reads DAMVIQNPRYQVTQFGKPVTLSCSQTLNHNVMYWYQQKSSQAPKLLFHYYDKDFNNEADTPDNFQSRRPNTSFCFLDIRSPGLGDTAMYLCATSPGLAGTTYEQYFGPGTRLTVT.

The chain carries TRBV18 and TRBJ1-2, with D unclear. This CDR3 region has 14 residues. Trimming took off 5 bases at V and 2 bases at J, with 12 bases between the two ends. Germline V gene lookup returns CDR1 KGHSH and CDR2 LQKENI. CDR3 nucleotides: TGTGCCAGCTCAGCGACTTCTGGGAACTATGGCTACACCTTC. It translates to CASSATSGNYGYTF.

The V call is TRBV28, the J call TRBJ1-6, with no clear D. Germline lookup yields CDR1 MDHEN and CDR2 SYDVKM. CDR3 length: 13 amino acids. Deletions cut 6 bases from V and 9 bases from J, with 12 bases between. CDR3 bases: TGTGCCAGCAGAAGAGGCGTCGGTTCACCCCTCCACTTT. Amino acids: CASRRGVGSPLHF.

The chain recombines TRBV6-4 with TRBJ2-7; 7 bases align to TRBD1. The CDR3 totals 13 residues. J was trimmed by 1 base and V by 11 bases; bases with no gene match: 8. CDR1 and CDR2 from the germline V gene are MRHNA and SNTAGT. Written as DNA, the CDR3 is TGTGCCGGACAGGACCCACAGTCCTACGAGCAGTACTTC. Its protein is CAGQDPQSYEQYF.

This clone was counted a few times. V usage is TRBV9 and J usage is TRBJ2-2; 7 bases fit TRBD1. V dropped 1 base and J dropped 4; count of bases not matched to a gene: 7. The CDR3 sequence is 16 residues long. CDR1 is SGDLS, CDR2 YYNGEE, per germline. This CDR3 is CASSVSTGPSTGELFF. CDR3 coding DNA: TGTGCCAGCAGCGTATCGACAGGGCCGAGCACCGGGGAGCTGTTTTTT.

The rearrangement links TRBV5-1 to TRBJ2-7, with 11 bases aligning to TRBD1. The V and J ends lost 6 bases and 0 bases, in that order; junction bases with no gene match: 8. Germline-derived CDR1 and CDR2 are SGHRS and YFSETQ. This CDR3 contains 16 residues. The CDR3 loop is CASNPAGTGGSYEQYF. The CDR3 region has the DNA TGCGCCAGCAATCCCGCCGGGACAGGGGGCTCCTACGAGCAGTACTTC.